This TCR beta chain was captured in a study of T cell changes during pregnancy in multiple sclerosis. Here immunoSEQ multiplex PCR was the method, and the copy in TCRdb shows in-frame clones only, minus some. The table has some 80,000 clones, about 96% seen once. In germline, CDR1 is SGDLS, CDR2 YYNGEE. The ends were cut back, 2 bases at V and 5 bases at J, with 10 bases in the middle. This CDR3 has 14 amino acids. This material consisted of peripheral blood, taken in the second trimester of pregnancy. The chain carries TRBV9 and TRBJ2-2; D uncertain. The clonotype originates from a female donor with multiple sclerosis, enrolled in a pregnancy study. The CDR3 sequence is CASSVNSRTGELFF. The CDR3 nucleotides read TGTGCCAGCAGCGTCAACTCGAGAACCGGGGAGCTGTTTTTT.